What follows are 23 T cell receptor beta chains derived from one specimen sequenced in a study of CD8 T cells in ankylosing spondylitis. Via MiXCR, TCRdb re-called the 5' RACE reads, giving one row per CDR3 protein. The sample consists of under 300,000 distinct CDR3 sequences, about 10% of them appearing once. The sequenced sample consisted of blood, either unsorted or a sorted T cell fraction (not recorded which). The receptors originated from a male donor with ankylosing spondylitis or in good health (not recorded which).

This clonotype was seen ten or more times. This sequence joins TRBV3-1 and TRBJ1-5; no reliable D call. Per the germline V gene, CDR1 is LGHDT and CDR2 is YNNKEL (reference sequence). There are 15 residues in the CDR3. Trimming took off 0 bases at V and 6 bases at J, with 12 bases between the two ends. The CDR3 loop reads CASSQDTGVSQPQHF. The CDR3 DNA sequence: TGTGCCAGCAGCCAAGATACCGGGGTGAGTCAGCCCCAGCATTTT.

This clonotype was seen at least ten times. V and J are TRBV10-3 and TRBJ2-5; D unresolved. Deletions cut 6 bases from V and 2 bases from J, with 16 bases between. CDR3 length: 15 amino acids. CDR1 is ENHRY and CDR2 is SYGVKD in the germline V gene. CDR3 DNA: TGTGCCATCAGGGAACCGGGCAGGCCTCAAGAGACCCAGTACTTC. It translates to CAIREPGRPQETQYF.

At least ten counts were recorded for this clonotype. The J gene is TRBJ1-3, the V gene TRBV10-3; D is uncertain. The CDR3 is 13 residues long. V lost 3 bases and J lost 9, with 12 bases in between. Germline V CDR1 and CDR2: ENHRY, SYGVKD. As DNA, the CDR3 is TGTGCCATCAGTGACAGAACGACTAGCACCATATATTTT. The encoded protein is CAISDRTTSTIYF.

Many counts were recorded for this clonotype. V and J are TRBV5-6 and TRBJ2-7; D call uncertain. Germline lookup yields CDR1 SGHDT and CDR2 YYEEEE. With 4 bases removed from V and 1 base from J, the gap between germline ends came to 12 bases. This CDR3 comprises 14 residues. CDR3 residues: CASSALRRSYEQYF. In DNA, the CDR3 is TGTGCCAGCAGCGCCCTGCGGAGATCCTACGAGCAGTACTTC.

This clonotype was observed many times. The DNA of the CDR3 is TGTGCCAGCAGCTTGCGAGGACTTCAGGCTGGCTATGAGCAGTTCTTC. Translating it yields CASSLRGLQAGYEQFF. V and J are TRBV7-8 and TRBJ2-1; weak D call: TRBD2 (5 bases). The CDR3 has 16 amino acids. Germline V gives CDR1 SGHVS, CDR2 FQNEAQ. Deletions cut 3 bases from V and 8 bases from J, with 20 bases between.

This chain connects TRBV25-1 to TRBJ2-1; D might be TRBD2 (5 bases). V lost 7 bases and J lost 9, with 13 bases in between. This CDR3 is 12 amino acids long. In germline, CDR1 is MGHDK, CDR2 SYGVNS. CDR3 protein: CASNGLAGEQFF. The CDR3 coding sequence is TGTGCCAGCAATGGGCTAGCTGGTGAGCAGTTCTTC.

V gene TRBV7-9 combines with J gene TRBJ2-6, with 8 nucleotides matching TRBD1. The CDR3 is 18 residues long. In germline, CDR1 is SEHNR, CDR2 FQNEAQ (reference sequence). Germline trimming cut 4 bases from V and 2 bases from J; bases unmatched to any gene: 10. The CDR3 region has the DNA TGTGCCAGCAGCTCCCCCCGGACAGGGTTTGCTGGGGCCAACGTCCTGACTTTC. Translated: CASSSPRTGFAGANVLTF.

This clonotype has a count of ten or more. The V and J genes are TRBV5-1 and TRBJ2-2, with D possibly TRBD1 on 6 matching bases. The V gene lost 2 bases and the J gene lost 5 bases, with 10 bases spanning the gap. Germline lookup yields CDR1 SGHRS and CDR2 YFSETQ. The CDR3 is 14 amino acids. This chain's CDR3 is CASSLQGGTGELFF. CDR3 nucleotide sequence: TGCGCCAGCAGCTTACAGGGCGGGACCGGGGAGCTGTTTTTT.

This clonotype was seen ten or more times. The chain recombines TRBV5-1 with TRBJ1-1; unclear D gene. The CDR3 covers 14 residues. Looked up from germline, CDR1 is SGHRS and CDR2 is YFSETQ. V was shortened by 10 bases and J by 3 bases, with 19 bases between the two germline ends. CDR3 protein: CAPGGTPRHTEAFF. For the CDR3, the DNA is TGCGCCCCCGGCGGCACCCCGAGGCACACTGAAGCTTTCTTT.

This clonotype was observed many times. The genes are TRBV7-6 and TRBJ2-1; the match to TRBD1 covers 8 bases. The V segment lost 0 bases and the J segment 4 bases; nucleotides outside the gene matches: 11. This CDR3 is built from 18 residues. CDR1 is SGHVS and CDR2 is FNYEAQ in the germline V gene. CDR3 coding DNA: TGTGCCAGCAGCTTAGCGCTCCCAAGGACAGGGATATACAATGAGCAGTTCTTC. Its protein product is CASSLALPRTGIYNEQFF.

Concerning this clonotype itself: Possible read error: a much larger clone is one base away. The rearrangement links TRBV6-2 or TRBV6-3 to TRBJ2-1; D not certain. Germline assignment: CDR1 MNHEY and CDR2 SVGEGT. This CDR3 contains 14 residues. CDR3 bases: TGTGCCAGCAGCCAGAGTTGGCGATACAGTGAGCAGTTCTTC. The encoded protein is CASSQSWRYSEQFF.

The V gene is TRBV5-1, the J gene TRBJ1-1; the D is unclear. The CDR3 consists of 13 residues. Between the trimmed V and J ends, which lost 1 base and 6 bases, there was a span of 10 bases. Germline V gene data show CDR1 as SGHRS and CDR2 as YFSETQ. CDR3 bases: TGCGCCAGCAGCTTGCCCACCGGGGCTGAAGCTTTCTTT. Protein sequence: CASSLPTGAEAFF. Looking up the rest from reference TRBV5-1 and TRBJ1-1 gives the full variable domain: KAGVTQTPRYLIKTRGQQVTLSCSPISGHRSVSWYQQTPGQGLQFLFEYFSETQRNKGNFPGRFSGRQFSNSRSEMNVSTLELGDSALYLCASSLPTGAEAFFGQGTRLTVV.

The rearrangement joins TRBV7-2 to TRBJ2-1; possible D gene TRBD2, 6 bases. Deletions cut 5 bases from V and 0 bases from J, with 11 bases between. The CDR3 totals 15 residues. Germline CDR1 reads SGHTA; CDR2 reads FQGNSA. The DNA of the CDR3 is TGTGCCAGCAGCCTGGACTACTCCTCCTACAATGAGCAGTTCTTC. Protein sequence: CASSLDYSSYNEQFF.

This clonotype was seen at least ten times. As DNA, the CDR3 is TGCAGTGCTTCAAGCGGGAAGGGGTTCGGGGAGCTGTTTTTT. This translates into CSASSGKGFGELFF. The rearrangement joins TRBV20-1 to TRBJ2-2; 7 nucleotides agree with TRBD2. The CDR3 spans 14 residues. Trimming took 5 bases from V and 7 from J; bases not matched to a gene: 10. Germline values: CDR1 DFQATT, CDR2 SNEGSKA (reference sequence).

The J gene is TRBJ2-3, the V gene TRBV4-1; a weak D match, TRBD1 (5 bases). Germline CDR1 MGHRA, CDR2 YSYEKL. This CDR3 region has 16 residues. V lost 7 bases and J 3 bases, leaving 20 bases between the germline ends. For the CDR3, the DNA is TGCGCCAGCACCTCGGCGGACCAGGGTGGGACAGATACGCAGTATTTT. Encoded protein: CASTSADQGGTDTQYF.

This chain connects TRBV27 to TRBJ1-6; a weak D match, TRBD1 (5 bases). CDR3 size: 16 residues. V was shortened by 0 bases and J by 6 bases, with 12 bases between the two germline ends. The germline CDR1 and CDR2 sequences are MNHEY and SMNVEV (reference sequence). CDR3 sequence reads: CASSLSEGSGNSPLHF. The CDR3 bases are TGTGCCAGCAGTTTATCGGAGGGGAGCGGTAATTCACCCCTCCACTTT.

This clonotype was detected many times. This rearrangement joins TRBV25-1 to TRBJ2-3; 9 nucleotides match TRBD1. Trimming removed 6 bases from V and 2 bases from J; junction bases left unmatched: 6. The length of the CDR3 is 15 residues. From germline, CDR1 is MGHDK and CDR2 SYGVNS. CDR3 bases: TGTGCCAGCAGCTGGGGACAGGGCAACACAGATACGCAGTATTTT. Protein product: CASSWGQGNTDTQYF.

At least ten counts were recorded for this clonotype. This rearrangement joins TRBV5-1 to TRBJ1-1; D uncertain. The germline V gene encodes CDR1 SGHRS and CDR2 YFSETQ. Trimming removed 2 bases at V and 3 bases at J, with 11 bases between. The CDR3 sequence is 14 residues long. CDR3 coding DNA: TGCGCCAGCAGCTTTTCCGGGCGAGACACTGAAGCTTTCTTT. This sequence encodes CASSFSGRDTEAFF.

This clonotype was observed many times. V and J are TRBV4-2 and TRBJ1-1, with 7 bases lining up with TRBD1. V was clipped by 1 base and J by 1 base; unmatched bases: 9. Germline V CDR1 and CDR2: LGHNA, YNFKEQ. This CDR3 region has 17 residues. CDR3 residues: CASSQADRRPENTEAFF. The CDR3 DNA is TGTGCCAGCAGCCAAGCGGACAGGCGTCCCGAGAACACTGAAGCTTTCTTT.

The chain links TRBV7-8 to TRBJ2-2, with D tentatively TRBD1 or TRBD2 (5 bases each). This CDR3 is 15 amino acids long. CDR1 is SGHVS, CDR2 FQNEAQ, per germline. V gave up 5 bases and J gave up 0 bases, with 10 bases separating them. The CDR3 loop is CASSPLGANTGELFF. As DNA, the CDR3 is TGTGCCAGCAGCCCCTTGGGGGCGAACACCGGGGAGCTGTTTTTT.

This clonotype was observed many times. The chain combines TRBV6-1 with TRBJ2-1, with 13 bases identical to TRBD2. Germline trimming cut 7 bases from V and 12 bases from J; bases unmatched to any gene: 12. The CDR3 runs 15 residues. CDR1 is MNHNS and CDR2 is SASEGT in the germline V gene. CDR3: CASKTGLAGSGAQFF. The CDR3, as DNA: TGTGCCAGCAAGACGGGACTAGCGGGATCCGGGGCGCAGTTCTTC.

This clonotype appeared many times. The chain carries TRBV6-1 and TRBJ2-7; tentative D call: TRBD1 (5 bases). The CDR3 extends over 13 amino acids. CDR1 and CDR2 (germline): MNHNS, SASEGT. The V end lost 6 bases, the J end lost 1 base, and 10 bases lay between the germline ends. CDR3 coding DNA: TGTGCCAGCAGATGGGGCAGGTCCTACGAGCAGTACTTC. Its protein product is CASRWGRSYEQYF.

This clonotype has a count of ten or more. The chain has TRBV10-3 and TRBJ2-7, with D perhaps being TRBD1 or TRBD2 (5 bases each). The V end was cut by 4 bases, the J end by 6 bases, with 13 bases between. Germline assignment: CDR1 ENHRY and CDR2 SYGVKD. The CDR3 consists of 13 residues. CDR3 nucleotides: TGTGCCATCAGTGGGGGACCGTCTACCGAGCAGTACTTC. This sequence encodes CAISGGPSTEQYF.